The clone carrying this T cell receptor beta chain has only a few counts. The source of the sample is a study of blood T cells in healthy people across ages. A J-beta primer mix and a sample-barcoded 5' primer were used in a second PCR of roughly 6 to 11 cycles. TCRdb re-derived calls from the 5' RACE reads in MiXCR, one entry per CDR3 protein. The profile shows 910,000 or so distinct CDR3 sequences, around 54% of them singletons. Trimming pared 6 bases from V and 5 bases from J, leaving 17 bases between. The CDR3 has 14 residues. Per the germline V gene, CDR1 is MNHEY and CDR2 is SMNVEV (reference sequence).

The TCR was taken from an older woman in good health. Sample: blood. This sequence joins TRBV27 and TRBJ2-7; perhaps TRBD1 as D (6 bases). CDR3 bases: TGTGCCAGCAGCACAATCACAGGGTTCCACGAGCAGTACTTC. Its translation: CASSTITGFHEQYF.